These 7 T cell receptor beta chains were all obtained from the same sample, sequenced in a study of metastatic and nonmetastatic thyroid tumors. TCRdb re-called the PCR reads through MiXCR. The sample records 5,000 or so clones, approximately 19% being singletons. Patients were all untreated before their thyroid surgery. The sample taken for sequencing was adjacent normal tissue. These receptor sequences come from a female donor with papillary thyroid cancer or a benign thyroid nodule (not recorded which). Some clones in this sample may be carry-over from other donors' samples.

This clone is classed as medium-sized (0.01 to 0.1%). The chain recombines TRBV5-1 with TRBJ2-7; D perhaps matches TRBD1 (6 bases). Germline-derived CDR1 and CDR2 are SGHRS and YFSETQ. V lost 3 bases to trimming and J lost 4 bases, with 8 bases between them. The CDR3 totals 12 residues. The CDR3: CASSWQGYEQYF. As DNA, the CDR3 is TGCGCCAGCAGCTGGCAGGGGTACGAGCAGTACTTC.

This clone has only one observation. The genes are TRBV5-1 and TRBJ2-7; 10 bases agree with TRBD2. V dropped 0 bases and J dropped 4; count of bases not matched to a gene: 10. The CDR3 contains 17 residues. Looked up from germline, CDR1 is SGHRS and CDR2 is YFSETQ. CDR3 region: CASSLAPGLAGGYEQYF. CDR3 nucleotide sequence: TGCGCCAGCAGCTTGGCCCCTGGGTTAGCGGGAGGTTACGAGCAGTACTTC.

In regard to this clone: In this CDR3 the conserved last residue, phenylalanine or tryptophan, is missing, so a read error is likely. The chain links TRBV5-1 to TRBJ2-5; perhaps TRBD1 as D (6 bases). V lost 10 bases, J lost 2 bases, and 33 bases lay in between. Germline V lookup: CDR1 SGHRS, CDR2 YFSETQ. The CDR3 covers 19 residues. The CDR3 is CAGILGAGTKSVRQETQYL. CDR3 sequence (DNA): TGCGCCGGCATCTTGGGGGCCGGGACCAAATCCGTCCGACAAGAGACCCAGTACCTC.

The chain carries TRBV30 and TRBJ2-5; D is uncertain. CDR3 length equals 17 residues. V was shortened by 3 bases and J by 5 bases, with 25 bases between the two germline ends. Looked up from germline, CDR1 is GTSNPN and CDR2 is SVGIG (reference sequence). The CDR3 region is CAWRADWSPNRGETQYF. In DNA, the CDR3 is TGTGCCTGGAGGGCTGACTGGTCGCCCAACCGAGGTGAGACCCAGTACTTC.

This clone occurred a few times. The conserved phenylalanine or tryptophan normally closing the CDR3 is absent here, so this likely arose from a read error. The V call is TRBV18, the J call TRBJ2-1; TRBD2 aligns across 13 bases. The CDR3 has 15 amino acids. J gave up 6 bases and V 4 bases, and 3 bases lay outside the gene matches. The germline V gene has CDR1 KGHSH and CDR2 LQKENI. The CDR3 DNA follows: TGTGCCAGCTCACTAGGGACTAGCGGGGCCAATGAGCAGTTCATC. It is translated as CASSLGTSGANEQFI.

The V and J genes are TRBV28 and TRBJ1-2; no definite D call. The CDR3 covers 12 residues. With 3 bases removed from V and 7 bases from J, the gap between germline ends came to 9 bases. Germline CDR1 and CDR2: MDHEN and SYDVKM. CDR3 amino acids: CASSFEDFGYTF. CDR3 DNA: TGTGCCAGCAGTTTTGAGGATTTTGGCTACACCTTC.

In its sample, this clone ranks as medium-sized. The chain combines TRBV27 with TRBJ2-5; 7 nucleotides agree with TRBD2. There are 14 residues in the CDR3. Germline values: CDR1 MNHEY, CDR2 SMNVEV (reference sequence). The V gene end was trimmed by 3 bases and the J gene end by 2 bases; junction bases not matched to a gene: 3. CDR3 sequence (DNA): TGTGCCAGCAGTTTTTCAGCGGGACAAGAGACCCAGTACTTC. As protein: CASSFSAGQETQYF.